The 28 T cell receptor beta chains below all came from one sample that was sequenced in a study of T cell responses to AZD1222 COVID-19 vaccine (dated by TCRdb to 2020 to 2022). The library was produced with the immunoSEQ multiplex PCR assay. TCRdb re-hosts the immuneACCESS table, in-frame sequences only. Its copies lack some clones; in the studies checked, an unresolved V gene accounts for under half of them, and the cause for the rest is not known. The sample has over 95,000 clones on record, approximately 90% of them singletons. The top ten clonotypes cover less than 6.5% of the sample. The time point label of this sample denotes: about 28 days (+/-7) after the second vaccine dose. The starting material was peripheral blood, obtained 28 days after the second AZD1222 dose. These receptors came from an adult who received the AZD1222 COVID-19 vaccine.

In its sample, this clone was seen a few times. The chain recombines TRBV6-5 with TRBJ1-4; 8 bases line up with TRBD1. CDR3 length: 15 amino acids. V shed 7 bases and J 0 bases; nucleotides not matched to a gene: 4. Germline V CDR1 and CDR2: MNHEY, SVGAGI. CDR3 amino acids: CASKDRVATNEKLFF. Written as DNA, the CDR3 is TGTGCCAGCAAGGACAGGGTTGCAACTAATGAAAAACTGTTTTTT.

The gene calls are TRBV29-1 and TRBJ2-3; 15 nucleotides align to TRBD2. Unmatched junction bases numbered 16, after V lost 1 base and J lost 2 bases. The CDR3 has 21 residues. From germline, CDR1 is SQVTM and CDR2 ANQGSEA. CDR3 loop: CSVEGFAGLAGGPWYTDTQYF. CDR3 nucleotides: TGCAGCGTTGAAGGTTTCGCCGGACTAGCGGGGGGGCCATGGTACACAGATACGCAGTATTTT.

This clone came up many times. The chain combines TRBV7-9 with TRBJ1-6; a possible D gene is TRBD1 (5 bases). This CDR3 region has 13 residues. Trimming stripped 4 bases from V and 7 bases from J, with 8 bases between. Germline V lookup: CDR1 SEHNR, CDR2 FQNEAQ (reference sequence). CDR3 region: CASSSAGNSPLHF. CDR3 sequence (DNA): TGTGCCAGCAGCTCAGCAGGGAATTCACCCCTCCACTTT.

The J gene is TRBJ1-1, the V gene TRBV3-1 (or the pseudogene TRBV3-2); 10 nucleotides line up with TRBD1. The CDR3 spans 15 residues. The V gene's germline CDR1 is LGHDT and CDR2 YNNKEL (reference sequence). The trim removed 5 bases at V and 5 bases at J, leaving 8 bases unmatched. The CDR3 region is CASSEGTGVGTEAFF. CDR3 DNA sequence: TGTGCCAGCAGCGAAGGGACAGGGGTAGGGACTGAAGCTTTCTTT.

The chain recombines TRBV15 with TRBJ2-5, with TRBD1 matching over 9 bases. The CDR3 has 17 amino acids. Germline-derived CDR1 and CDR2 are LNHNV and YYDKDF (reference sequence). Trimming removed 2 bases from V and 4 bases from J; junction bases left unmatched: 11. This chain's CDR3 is CATSRSPGQGGGETQYF. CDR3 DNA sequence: TGTGCCACCAGCAGATCCCCGGGACAGGGAGGAGGAGAGACCCAGTACTTC.

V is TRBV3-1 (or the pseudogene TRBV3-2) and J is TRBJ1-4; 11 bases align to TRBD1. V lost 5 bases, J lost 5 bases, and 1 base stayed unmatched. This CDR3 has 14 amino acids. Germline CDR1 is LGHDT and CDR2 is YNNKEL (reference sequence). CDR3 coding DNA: TGTGCCAGCAGCTGGACAGGGGGCAATGAAAAACTGTTTTTT. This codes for CASSWTGGNEKLFF.

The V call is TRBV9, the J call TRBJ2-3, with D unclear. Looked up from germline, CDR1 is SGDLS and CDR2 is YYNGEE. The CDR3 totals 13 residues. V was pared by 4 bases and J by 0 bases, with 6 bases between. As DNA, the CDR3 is TGTGCCAGCAGCTTTTCTAGCACAGATACGCAGTATTTT. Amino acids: CASSFSSTDTQYF.

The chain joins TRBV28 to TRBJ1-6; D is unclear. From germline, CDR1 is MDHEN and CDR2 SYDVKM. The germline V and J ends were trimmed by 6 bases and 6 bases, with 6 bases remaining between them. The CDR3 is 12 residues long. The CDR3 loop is CASREPNSPLHF. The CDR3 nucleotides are TGTGCCAGCAGGGAACCTAATTCACCCCTCCACTTT.

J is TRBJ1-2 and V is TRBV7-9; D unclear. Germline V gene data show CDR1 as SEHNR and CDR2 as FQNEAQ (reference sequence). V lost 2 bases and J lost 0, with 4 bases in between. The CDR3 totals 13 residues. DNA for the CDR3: TGTGCCAGCAGCTTATGGTCTAACTATGGCTACACCTTC. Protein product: CASSLWSNYGYTF. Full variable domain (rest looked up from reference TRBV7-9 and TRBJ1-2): DTGVSQNPRHKITKRGQNVTFRCDPISEHNRLYWYRQTLGQGPEFLTYFQNEAQLEKSRLLSDRFSAERPKGSFSTLEIQRTEQGDSAMYLCASSLWSNYGYTFGSGTRLTVV.

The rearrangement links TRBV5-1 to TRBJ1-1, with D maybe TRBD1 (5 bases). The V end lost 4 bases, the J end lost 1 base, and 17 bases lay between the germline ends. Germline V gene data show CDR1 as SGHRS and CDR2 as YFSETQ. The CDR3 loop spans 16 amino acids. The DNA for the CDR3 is TGCGCCAGCAGCCCCGCCTCAGGGTCCAGGAACACTGAAGCTTTCTTT. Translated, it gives CASSPASGSRNTEAFF.

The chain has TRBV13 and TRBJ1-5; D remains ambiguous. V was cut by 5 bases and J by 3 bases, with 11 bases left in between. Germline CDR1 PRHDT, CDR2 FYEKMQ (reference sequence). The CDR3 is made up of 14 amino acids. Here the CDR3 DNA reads TGTGCCAGCAGCCCCCGACGGCACAATCAGCCCCAGCATTTT. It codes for CASSPRRHNQPQHF.

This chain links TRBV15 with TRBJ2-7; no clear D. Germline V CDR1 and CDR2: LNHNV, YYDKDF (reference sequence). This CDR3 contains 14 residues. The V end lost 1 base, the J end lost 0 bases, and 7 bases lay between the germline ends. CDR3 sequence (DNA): TGTGCCACCAGCAGAGGGGGAAGCTCCTACGAGCAGTACTTC. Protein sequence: CATSRGGSSYEQYF.

CDR3: CASSSRDEKLFF. The CDR3 DNA sequence: TGTGCCAGCAGCTCCCGAGATGAAAAACTGTTTTTT. The chain combines TRBV7-9 with TRBJ1-4, with D uncertain. Germline assignment: CDR1 SEHNR and CDR2 FQNEAQ (reference sequence). V shed 4 bases and J shed 6 bases, with 6 bases lying between them. The CDR3 sequence is 12 residues long.

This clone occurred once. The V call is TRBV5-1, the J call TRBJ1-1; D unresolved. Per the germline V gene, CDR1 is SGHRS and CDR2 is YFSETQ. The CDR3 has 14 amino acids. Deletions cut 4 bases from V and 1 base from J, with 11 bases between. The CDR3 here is CASSPGEGNTEAFF. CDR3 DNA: TGCGCCAGCAGCCCCGGGGAGGGGAACACTGAAGCTTTCTTT.

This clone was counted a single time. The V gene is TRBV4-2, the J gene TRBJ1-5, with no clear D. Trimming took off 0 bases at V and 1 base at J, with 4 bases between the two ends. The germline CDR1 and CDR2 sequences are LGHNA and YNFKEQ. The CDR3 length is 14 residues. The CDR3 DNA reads TGTGCCAGCAGCCAAGATCCGAGCAATCAGCCCCAGCATTTT. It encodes CASSQDPSNQPQHF.

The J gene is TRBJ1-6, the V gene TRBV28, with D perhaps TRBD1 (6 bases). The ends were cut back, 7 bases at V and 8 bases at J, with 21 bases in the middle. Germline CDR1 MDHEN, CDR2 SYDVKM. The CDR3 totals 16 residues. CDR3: CASTERAGVVYSPLHF. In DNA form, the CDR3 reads TGTGCCAGCACCGAACGCGCAGGGGTGGTATATTCACCCCTCCACTTT. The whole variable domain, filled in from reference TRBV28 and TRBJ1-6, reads DVKVTQSSRYLVKRTGEKVFLECVQDMDHENMFWYRQDPGLGLRLIYFSYDVKMKEKGDIPEGYSVSREKKERFSLILESASTNQTSMYLCASTERAGVVYSPLHFGNGTRLTVT.

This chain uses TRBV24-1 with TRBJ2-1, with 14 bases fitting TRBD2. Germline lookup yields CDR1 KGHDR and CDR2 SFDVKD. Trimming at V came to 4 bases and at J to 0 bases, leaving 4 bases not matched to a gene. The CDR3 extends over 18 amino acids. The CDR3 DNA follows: TGTGCCACCAGTGACATCGGACTAGCGGGGGGCTCCTACAATGAGCAGTTCTTC. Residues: CATSDIGLAGGSYNEQFF.

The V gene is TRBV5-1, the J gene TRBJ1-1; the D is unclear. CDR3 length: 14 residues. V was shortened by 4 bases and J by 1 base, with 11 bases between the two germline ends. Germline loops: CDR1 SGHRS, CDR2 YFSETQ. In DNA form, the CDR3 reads TGCGCCAGCAGCCTACAACCGGGGAACACTGAAGCTTTCTTT. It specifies CASSLQPGNTEAFF.

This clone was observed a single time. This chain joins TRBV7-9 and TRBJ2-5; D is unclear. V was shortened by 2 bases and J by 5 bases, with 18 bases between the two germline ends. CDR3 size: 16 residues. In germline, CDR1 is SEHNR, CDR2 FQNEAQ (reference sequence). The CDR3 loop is CASSLSGGDVEETQYF. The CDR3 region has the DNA TGTGCCAGCAGCTTATCGGGTGGCGACGTAGAGGAGACCCAGTACTTC. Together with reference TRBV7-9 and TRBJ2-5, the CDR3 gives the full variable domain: DTGVSQNPRHKITKRGQNVTFRCDPISEHNRLYWYRQTLGQGPEFLTYFQNEAQLEKSRLLSDRFSAERPKGSFSTLEIQRTEQGDSAMYLCASSLSGGDVEETQYFGPGTRLLVL.

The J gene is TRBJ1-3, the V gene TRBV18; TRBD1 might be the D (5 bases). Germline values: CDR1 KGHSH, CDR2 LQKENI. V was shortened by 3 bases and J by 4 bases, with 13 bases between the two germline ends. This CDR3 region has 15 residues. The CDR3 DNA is TGTGCCAGCTCACCCTTTGAGGGGAACGGAAACACCATATATTTT. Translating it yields CASSPFEGNGNTIYF.

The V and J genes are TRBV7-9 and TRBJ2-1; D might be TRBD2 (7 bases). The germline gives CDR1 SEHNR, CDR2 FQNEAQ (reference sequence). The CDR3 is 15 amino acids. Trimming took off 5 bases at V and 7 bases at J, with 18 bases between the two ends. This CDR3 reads CASSPRGAIKNEQFF. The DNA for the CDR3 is TGTGCCAGCAGCCCCCGGGGGGCCATTAAAAATGAGCAGTTCTTC.

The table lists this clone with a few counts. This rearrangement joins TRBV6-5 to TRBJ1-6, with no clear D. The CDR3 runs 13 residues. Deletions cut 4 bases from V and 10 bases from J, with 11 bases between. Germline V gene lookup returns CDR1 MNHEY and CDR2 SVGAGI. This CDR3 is CASSSYLGSPLHF. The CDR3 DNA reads TGTGCCAGCAGTTCGTATTTAGGCTCACCCCTCCACTTT.

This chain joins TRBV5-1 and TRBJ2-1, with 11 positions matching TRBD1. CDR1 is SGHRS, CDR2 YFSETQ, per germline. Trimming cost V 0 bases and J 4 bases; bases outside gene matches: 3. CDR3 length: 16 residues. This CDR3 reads CASSLAGTGGYNEQFF. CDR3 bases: TGCGCCAGCAGCTTGGCCGGGACAGGGGGGTACAATGAGCAGTTCTTC. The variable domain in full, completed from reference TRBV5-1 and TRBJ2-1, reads KAGVTQTPRYLIKTRGQQVTLSCSPISGHRSVSWYQQTPGQGLQFLFEYFSETQRNKGNFPGRFSGRQFSNSRSEMNVSTLELGDSALYLCASSLAGTGGYNEQFFGPGTRLTVL.

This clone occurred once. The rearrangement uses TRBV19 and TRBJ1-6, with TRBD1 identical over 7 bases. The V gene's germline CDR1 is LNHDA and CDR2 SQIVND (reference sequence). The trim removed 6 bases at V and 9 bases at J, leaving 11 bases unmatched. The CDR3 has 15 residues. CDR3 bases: TGTGCCAGTAGGACTACAGGGGTCTATGCTTCACCCCTCCACTTT. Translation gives CASRTTGVYASPLHF. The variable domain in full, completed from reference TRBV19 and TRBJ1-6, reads DGGITQSPKYLFRKEGQNVTLSCEQNLNHDAMYWYRQDPGQGLRLIYYSQIVNDFQKGDIAEGYSVSREKKESFPLTVTSAQKNPTAFYLCASRTTGVYASPLHFGNGTRLTVT.

In DNA, the CDR3 is TGTGCCAGCACGAGGGGGAACACTGAAGCTTTCTTT. Translation gives CASTRGNTEAFF. The rearrangement uses TRBV6-5 and TRBJ1-1; tentative D call: TRBD1 (5 bases). Germline V CDR1 and CDR2: MNHEY, SVGAGI. The V end lost 7 bases, the J end lost 1 base, and 7 bases lay between the germline ends. The CDR3 spans 12 residues.

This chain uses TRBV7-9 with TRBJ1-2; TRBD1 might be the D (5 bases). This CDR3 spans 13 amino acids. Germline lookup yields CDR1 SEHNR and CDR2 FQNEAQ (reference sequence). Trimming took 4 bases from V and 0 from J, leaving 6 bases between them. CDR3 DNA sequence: TGTGCCAGCAGCTCGACAGCTAACTATGGCTACACCTTC. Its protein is CASSSTANYGYTF.

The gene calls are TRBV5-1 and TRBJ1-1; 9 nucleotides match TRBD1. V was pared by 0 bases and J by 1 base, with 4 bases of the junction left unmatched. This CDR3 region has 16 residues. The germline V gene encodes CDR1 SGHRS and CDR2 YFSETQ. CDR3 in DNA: TGCGCCAGCAGCTTGGTTATGGGACAGGGGAACACTGAAGCTTTCTTT. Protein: CASSLVMGQGNTEAFF.

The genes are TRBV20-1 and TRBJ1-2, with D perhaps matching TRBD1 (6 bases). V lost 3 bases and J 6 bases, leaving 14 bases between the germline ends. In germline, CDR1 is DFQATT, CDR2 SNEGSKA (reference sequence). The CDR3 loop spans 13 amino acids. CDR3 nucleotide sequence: TGCAGTGCTAGTAACAGGGCTTCGAATGGCTACACCTTC. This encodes CSASNRASNGYTF.